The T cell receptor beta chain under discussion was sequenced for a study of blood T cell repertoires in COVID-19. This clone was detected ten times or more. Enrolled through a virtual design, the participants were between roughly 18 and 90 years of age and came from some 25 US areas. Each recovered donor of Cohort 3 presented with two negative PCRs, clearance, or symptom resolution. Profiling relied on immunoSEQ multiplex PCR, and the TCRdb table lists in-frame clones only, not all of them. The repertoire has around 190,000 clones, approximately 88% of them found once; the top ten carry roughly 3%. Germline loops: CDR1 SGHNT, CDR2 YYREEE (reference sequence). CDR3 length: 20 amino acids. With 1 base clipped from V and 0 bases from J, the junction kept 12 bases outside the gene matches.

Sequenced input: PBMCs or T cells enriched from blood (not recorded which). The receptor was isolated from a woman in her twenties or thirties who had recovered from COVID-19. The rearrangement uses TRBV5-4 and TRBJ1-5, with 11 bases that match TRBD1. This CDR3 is CASSLRHRDRGINSNQPQHF. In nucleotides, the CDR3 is TGTGCCAGCAGCTTGAGGCACCGGGACAGGGGGATTAATAGCAATCAGCCCCAGCATTTT.